Presented here are 17 T cell receptor beta chains from one specimen sequenced in a study of cytomegalovirus exposure and HLA in healthy donors listed by TCRdb under 2017. The method behind the library was the immunoSEQ multiplex PCR assay. For the multiplex PCR, a mixture combining 60 forward primers for TCR Vbeta segments and 13 reverse primers for TCR Jbeta segments was used. Imported from immuneACCESS, the table was reduced by TCRdb to in-frame sequences with V and J called. These copies leave out some clones; in studies compared against another copy, an unresolved V gene accounts for under half, and the cause of the remainder is not known. For this sample the table gives roughly 150,000 clones, of which just under 70% were detected only once. Around 4.7% of the sample is held by the ten biggest clonotypes. Specimen: PBMCs. These receptors all stem from a man in his sixties in good health and CMV-seronegative.

The genes are TRBV27 and TRBJ2-2, with 12 bases matching TRBD2. The CDR3 contains 16 residues. Germline-derived CDR1 and CDR2 are MNHEY and SMNVEV (reference sequence). The trim removed 10 bases at V and 4 bases at J, leaving 10 bases unmatched. For the CDR3, the DNA is TGTGCCACTCGTTACCTACTAGCGGGAGGCACCGGGGAGCTGTTTTTT. Protein sequence: CATRYLLAGGTGELFF.

The chain joins TRBV28 to TRBJ1-5, with D possibly TRBD1 on 5 matching bases. Trimming stripped 8 bases from V and 6 bases from J, with 14 bases between. This CDR3 contains 13 residues. Germline CDR1 reads MDHEN; CDR2 reads SYDVKM. DNA of the CDR3: TGTGCCAGCTATACAGGTTCCGGTCAGCCCCAGCATTTT. This gives the protein CASYTGSGQPQHF.

Only one count was recorded for this clone. The rearrangement links TRBV7-2 to TRBJ2-3; 9 bases are shared with TRBD1. Germline CDR1 reads SGHTA; CDR2 reads FQGNSA. Trimming at V came to 2 bases and at J to 1 base, leaving 4 bases not matched to a gene. This CDR3 has 16 residues. CDR3 in DNA: TGTGCCAGCAGCTTAACGACAGGGGGTGGCACAGATACGCAGTATTTT. It translates to CASSLTTGGGTDTQYF.

This clone was detected only once. This rearrangement joins TRBV28 to TRBJ1-1; D not certain. V was cut by 6 bases and J by 9 bases, with 17 bases left in between. CDR1 and CDR2 (germline): MDHEN, SYDVKM. The CDR3 spans 13 residues. The CDR3 protein is CASSYDTPSKAFF. CDR3 bases: TGTGCCAGCAGCTACGACACCCCCAGCAAAGCTTTCTTT. Complete variable domain (other parts from reference TRBV28 and TRBJ1-1): DVKVTQSSRYLVKRTGEKVFLECVQDMDHENMFWYRQDPGLGLRLIYFSYDVKMKEKGDIPEGYSVSREKKERFSLILESASTNQTSMYLCASSYDTPSKAFFGQGTRLTVV.

V is TRBV19 and J is TRBJ1-3; 11 nucleotides agree with TRBD1. This CDR3 region has 16 residues. The ends lost 4 bases at V and 4 bases at J; junction bases unmatched: 6. Germline V gene data show CDR1 as LNHDA and CDR2 as SQIVND (reference sequence). CDR3 amino acids: CASSRGQGASGNTIYF. CDR3 sequence (DNA): TGTGCCAGTAGTAGAGGACAGGGGGCATCAGGAAACACCATATATTTT.

A few counts support this clone. This chain uses TRBV7-2 with TRBJ2-5; D may be TRBD1 (5 bases). Trimming cost V 2 bases and J 3 bases, with 7 bases left between them. Germline loops: CDR1 SGHTA, CDR2 FQGNSA. The CDR3 sequence is 13 residues long. CDR3 nucleotides: TGTGCCAGCAGCTTATCCAGGGAAGAGACCCAGTACTTC. Its protein product is CASSLSREETQYF.

The chain joins TRBV7-8 to TRBJ1-6; 12 nucleotides agree with TRBD1. From germline, CDR1 is SGHVS and CDR2 FQNEAQ. V was clipped by 7 bases and J by 7 bases; unmatched bases: 11. The CDR3 is 17 residues long. CDR3 amino acids: CASTISGQGARNSPLHF. The DNA of the CDR3 is TGTGCCAGCACAATATCGGGACAGGGGGCGCGAAATTCACCCCTCCACTTT.

V gene TRBV12-5 combines with J gene TRBJ2-1, with D perhaps TRBD2 (5 bases). The V end lost 1 base, the J end lost 7 bases, and 5 bases lay between the germline ends. The CDR3 has 12 amino acids. Looked up from germline, CDR1 is LGHNT and CDR2 is FRNRAP. The CDR3 sequence is CASGLGGNEQFF. The CDR3 DNA reads as TGTGCTAGTGGTTTGGGCGGGAATGAGCAGTTCTTC.

The chain uses TRBV9 and TRBJ1-2, with D maybe TRBD1 (6 bases). This CDR3 has 14 amino acids. V lost 3 bases to trimming and J lost 4 bases, with 13 bases between them. Germline V lookup: CDR1 SGDLS, CDR2 YYNGEE. CDR3 loop: CASSASGGAYGYTF. The CDR3 DNA reads TGTGCCAGCAGCGCCTCGGGGGGCGCCTATGGCTACACCTTC.

This rearrangement joins TRBV28 to TRBJ2-3; 16 positions match TRBD2. Looked up from germline, CDR1 is MDHEN and CDR2 is SYDVKM. CDR3 length equals 15 residues. With 6 bases clipped from V and 6 bases from J, the junction kept 3 bases outside the gene matches. CDR3 nucleotides: TGTGCCAGCAGGGGACTAGCGGGAGGGGTGGATACGCAGTATTTT. Protein sequence: CASRGLAGGVDTQYF.

The chain uses TRBV14 and TRBJ2-3; TRBD2 matches 7 bases. The length of the CDR3 is 12 residues. The germline V gene encodes CDR1 SGHDN and CDR2 FVKESK. The trim removed 0 bases at V and 11 bases at J, leaving 2 bases unmatched. CDR3: CASSQERTRQYF. For the CDR3, the DNA is TGTGCCAGCAGCCAAGAGAGGACTAGGCAGTATTTT.

The table lists this clone with a count of one. The genes are TRBV27 and TRBJ1-1; 7 positions agree with TRBD1. Germline V CDR1 and CDR2: MNHEY, SMNVEV (reference sequence). V lost 1 base, J lost 7 bases, and 9 bases stayed unmatched. The CDR3 covers 15 residues. The CDR3 region is CASSLFRTGGNEAFF. Here the CDR3 DNA reads TGTGCCAGCAGTTTATTCCGGACAGGCGGGAATGAAGCTTTCTTT.

There are a few counts of this clone. This chain uses TRBV7-2 with TRBJ1-2; TRBD1 agrees at 7 bases. This CDR3 is 14 amino acids long. The V gene end was trimmed by 2 bases and the J gene end by 2 bases; junction bases not matched to a gene: 2. Looked up from germline, CDR1 is SGHTA and CDR2 is FQGNSA. CDR3 loop: CASSLQGVNYGYTF. The CDR3, as DNA: TGTGCCAGCAGCTTACAGGGGGTGAACTATGGCTACACCTTC. The full variable domain, with the rest looked up from reference TRBV7-2 and TRBJ1-2, is GAGVSQSPSNKVTEKGKDVELRCDPISGHTALYWYRQSLGQGLEFLIYFQGNSAPDKSGLPSDRFSAERTGGSVSTLTIQRTQQEDSAVYLCASSLQGVNYGYTFGSGTRLTVV.

The V gene is TRBV19, the J gene TRBJ2-7; the D gene is possibly TRBD2 (5 bases). Trimming left V 7 bases short and J 0 bases short, with 16 bases between. CDR1 LNHDA and CDR2 SQIVND come from the germline V gene (reference sequence). The CDR3 is made up of 15 amino acids. The CDR3 nucleotides read TGTGCCAGTAAAGAGGGCAGCGCTAGCTCCTACGAGCAGTACTTC. Translated: CASKEGSASSYEQYF.

This clone was observed a few times. This chain uses TRBV29-1 with TRBJ1-4, with D possibly TRBD1 on 6 matching bases. The CDR3 covers 14 residues. Trimming removed 7 bases from V and 4 bases from J, with 16 bases in between. CDR1 is SQVTM and CDR2 is ANQGSEA in the germline V gene. Written as DNA, the CDR3 is TGCAGCGCCTGGCAGGGGCCGGTTAATGAAAAACTGTTTTTT. Encoded protein: CSAWQGPVNEKLFF.

The table lists this clone with a few counts. The V call is TRBV28, the J call TRBJ2-3; 9 bases align to TRBD1. This CDR3 has 17 amino acids. Germline trimming cut 3 bases from V and 3 bases from J; bases unmatched to any gene: 10. The germline V gene encodes CDR1 MDHEN and CDR2 SYDVKM. The CDR3 DNA reads TGTGCCAGCAGTTTTTGGTTGGGACAGGGTCGGACAGATACGCAGTATTTT. It encodes CASSFWLGQGRTDTQYF. The complete variable domain, with remaining parts taken from reference TRBV28 and TRBJ2-3, reads DVKVTQSSRYLVKRTGEKVFLECVQDMDHENMFWYRQDPGLGLRLIYFSYDVKMKEKGDIPEGYSVSREKKERFSLILESASTNQTSMYLCASSFWLGQGRTDTQYFGPGTRLTVL.

This clone was seen just once. This chain links TRBV5-1 with TRBJ2-7; no reliable D call. The CDR3 consists of 13 residues. Per the germline V gene, CDR1 is SGHRS and CDR2 is YFSETQ. Trimming took off 0 bases at V and 7 bases at J, with 11 bases between the two ends. The CDR3 DNA reads TGCGCCAGCAGCTTGGCCGGCGGAGAGGAGCAGTACTTC. It is translated as CASSLAGGEEQYF.